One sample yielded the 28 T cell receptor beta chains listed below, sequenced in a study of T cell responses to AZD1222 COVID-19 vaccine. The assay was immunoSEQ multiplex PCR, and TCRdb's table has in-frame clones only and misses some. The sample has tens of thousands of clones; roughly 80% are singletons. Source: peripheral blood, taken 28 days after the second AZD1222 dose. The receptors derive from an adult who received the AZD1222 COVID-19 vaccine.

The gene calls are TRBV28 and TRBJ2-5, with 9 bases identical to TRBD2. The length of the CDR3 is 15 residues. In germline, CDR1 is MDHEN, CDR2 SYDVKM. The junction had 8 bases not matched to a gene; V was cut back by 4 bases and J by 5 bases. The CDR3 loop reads CASSSLAAGGETQYF. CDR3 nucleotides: TGTGCCAGCAGTTCACTAGCGGCGGGGGGGGAGACCCAGTACTTC.

Written as DNA, the CDR3 is TGTGCCAGCAGTCTAGGGAGCTCTGGAAACACCATATATTTT. Translation gives CASSLGSSGNTIYF. The chain has TRBV6-5 and TRBJ1-3, with unresolved D. Between the trimmed V and J ends, which lost 5 bases and 0 bases, there was a span of 8 bases. The germline V gene has CDR1 MNHEY and CDR2 SVGAGI. There are 14 residues in the CDR3.

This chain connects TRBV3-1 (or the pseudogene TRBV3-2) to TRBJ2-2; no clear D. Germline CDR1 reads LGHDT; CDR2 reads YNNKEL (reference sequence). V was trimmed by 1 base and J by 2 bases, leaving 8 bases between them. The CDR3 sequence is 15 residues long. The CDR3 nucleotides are TGTGCCAGCAGCCAAGTCAGAATAAACACCGGGGAGCTGTTTTTT. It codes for CASSQVRINTGELFF.

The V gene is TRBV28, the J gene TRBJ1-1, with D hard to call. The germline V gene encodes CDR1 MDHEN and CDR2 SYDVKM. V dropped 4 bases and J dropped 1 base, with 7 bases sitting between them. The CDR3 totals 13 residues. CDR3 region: CASSSTRNTEAFF. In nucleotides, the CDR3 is TGTGCCAGCAGTTCGACGAGGAACACTGAAGCTTTCTTT.

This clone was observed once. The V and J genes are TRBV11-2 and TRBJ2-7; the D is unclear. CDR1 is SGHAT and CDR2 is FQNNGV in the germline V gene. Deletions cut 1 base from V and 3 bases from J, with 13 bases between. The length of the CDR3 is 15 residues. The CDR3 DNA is TGTGCCAGCAGCTTAGCGGCGGTAACGGGCTACGAGCAGTACTTC. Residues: CASSLAAVTGYEQYF.

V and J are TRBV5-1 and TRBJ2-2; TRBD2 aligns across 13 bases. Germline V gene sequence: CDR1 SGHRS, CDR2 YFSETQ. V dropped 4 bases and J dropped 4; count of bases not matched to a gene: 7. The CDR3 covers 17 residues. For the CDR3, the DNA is TGCGCCAGCAGCGGAGGACTAGCGGGGGCTGCCACCGGGGAGCTGTTTTTT. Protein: CASSGGLAGAATGELFF.

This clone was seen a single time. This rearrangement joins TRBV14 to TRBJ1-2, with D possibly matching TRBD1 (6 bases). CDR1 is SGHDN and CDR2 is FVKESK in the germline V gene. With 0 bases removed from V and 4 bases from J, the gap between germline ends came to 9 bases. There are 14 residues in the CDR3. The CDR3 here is CASSQDGRGYGYTF. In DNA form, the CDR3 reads TGTGCCAGCAGCCAAGACGGCAGGGGCTATGGCTACACCTTC.

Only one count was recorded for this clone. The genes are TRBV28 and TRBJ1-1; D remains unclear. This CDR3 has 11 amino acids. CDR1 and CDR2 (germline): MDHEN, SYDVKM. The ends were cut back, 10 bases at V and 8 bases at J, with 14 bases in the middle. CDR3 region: CATDSLSEAFF. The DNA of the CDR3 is TGTGCCACCGACTCGCTCTCCGAAGCTTTCTTT. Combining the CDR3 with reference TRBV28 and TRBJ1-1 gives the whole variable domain DVKVTQSSRYLVKRTGEKVFLECVQDMDHENMFWYRQDPGLGLRLIYFSYDVKMKEKGDIPEGYSVSREKKERFSLILESASTNQTSMYLCATDSLSEAFFGQGTRLTVV.

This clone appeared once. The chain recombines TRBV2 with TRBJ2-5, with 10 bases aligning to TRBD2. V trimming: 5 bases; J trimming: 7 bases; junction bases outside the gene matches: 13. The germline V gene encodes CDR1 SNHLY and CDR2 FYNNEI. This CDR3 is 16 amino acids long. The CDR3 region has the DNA TGTGCCAGCAGTAGGATTTACGAGCGGGGGGGCCTGACCCAGTACTTC. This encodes CASSRIYERGGLTQYF.

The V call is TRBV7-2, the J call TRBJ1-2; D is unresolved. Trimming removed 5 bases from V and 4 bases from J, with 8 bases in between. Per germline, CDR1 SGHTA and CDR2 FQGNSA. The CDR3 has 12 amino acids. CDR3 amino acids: CASSPAPYGYTF. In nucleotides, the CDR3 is TGTGCCAGCAGCCCCGCCCCCTATGGCTACACCTTC.

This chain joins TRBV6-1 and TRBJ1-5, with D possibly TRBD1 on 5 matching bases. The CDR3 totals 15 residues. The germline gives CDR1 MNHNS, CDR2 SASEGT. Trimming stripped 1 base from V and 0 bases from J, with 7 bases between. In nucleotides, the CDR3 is TGTGCCAGCAGTGAAGTAGGGGTTAGCAATCAGCCCCAGCATTTT. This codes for CASSEVGVSNQPQHF.

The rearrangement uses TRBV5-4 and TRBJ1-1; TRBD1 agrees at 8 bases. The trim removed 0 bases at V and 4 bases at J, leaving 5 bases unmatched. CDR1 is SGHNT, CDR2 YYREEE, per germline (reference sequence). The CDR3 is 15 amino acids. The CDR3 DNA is TGTGCCAGCAGCTTGGGGGGAACAGGGGGCACTGAAGCTTTCTTT. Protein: CASSLGGTGGTEAFF.

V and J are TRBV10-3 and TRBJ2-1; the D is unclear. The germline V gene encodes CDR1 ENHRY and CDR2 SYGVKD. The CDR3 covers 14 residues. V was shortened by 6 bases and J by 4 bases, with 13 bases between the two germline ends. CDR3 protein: CAIRQANLYNEQFF. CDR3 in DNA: TGTGCCATCAGACAAGCTAACCTATACAATGAGCAGTTCTTC.

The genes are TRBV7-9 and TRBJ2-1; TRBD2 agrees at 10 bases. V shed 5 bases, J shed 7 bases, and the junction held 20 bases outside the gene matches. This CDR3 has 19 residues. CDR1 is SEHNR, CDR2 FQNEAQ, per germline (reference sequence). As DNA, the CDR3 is TGTGCCAGCAGCCTTATTTCACTCGGGCTAGCGGGAGAGTCGAATGAGCAGTTCTTC. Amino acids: CASSLISLGLAGESNEQFF.

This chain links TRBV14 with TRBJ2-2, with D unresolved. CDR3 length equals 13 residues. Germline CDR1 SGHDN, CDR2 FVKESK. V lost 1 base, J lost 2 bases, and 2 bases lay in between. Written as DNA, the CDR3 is TGTGCCAGCAGCCAAGTCAACACCGGGGAGCTGTTTTTT. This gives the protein CASSQVNTGELFF.

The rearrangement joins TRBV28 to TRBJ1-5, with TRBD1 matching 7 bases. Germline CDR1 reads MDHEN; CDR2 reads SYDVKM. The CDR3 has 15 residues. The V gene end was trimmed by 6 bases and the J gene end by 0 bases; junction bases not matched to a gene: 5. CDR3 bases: TGTGCCAGCAGCCAGGGGACAGCTAGCAATCAGCCCCAGCATTTT. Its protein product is CASSQGTASNQPQHF.

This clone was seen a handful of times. The chain's CDR3 is CATSLRTGAEAFF. Written as DNA, the CDR3 is TGTGCCACCAGCCTAAGGACAGGGGCTGAAGCTTTCTTT. The V gene is TRBV15, the J gene TRBJ1-1; the match to TRBD1 covers 9 bases. Germline V gene sequence: CDR1 LNHNV, CDR2 YYDKDF (reference sequence). This CDR3 is 13 amino acids long. The V and J ends lost 5 bases and 6 bases, in that order; junction bases with no gene match: 4.

CDR3 amino acids: CASSSGQGSDEQYF. DNA of the CDR3: TGTGCCAGCAGCTCGGGACAGGGAAGCGACGAGCAGTACTTC. The genes are TRBV7-8 and TRBJ2-7, with 9 bases lining up with TRBD1. The CDR3 contains 14 residues. The junction had 6 bases not matched to a gene; V was cut back by 4 bases and J by 5 bases. Germline-derived CDR1 and CDR2 are SGHVS and FQNEAQ.

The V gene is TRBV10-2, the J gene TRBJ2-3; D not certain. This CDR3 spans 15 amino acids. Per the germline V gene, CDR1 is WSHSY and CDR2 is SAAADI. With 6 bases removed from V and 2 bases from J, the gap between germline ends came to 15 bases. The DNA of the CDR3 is TGCGCCAGCAGCGCCCCCTCCTCTTTCACAGATACGCAGTATTTT. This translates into CASSAPSSFTDTQYF.

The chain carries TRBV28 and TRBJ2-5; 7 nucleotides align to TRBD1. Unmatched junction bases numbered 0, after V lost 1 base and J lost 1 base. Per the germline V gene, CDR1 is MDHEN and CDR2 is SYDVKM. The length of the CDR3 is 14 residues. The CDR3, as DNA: TGTGCCAGCAGTTTATCAGGGGGCCAAGAGACCCAGTACTTC. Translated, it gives CASSLSGGQETQYF.

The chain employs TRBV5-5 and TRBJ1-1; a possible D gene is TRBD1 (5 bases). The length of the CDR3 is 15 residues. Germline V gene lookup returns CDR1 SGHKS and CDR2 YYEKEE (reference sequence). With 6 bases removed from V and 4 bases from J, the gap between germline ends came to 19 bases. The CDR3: CASIYSPQGSTEAFF. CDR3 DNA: TGTGCCAGCATCTATAGCCCCCAGGGAAGCACTGAAGCTTTCTTT.

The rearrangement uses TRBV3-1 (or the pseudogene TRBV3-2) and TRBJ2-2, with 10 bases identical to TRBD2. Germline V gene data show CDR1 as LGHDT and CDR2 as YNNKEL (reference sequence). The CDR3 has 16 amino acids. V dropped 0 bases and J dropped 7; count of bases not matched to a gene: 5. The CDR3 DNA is TGTGCCAGCAGCCAAGATCTAGCGGGAGTGGGCGGGGAGCTGTTTTTT. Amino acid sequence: CASSQDLAGVGGELFF.

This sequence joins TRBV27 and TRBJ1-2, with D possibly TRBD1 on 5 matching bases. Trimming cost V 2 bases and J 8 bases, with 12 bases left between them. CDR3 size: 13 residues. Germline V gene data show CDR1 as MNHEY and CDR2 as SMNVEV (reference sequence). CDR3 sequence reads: CASSLSGGLGYTF. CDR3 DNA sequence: TGTGCCAGCAGTTTAAGTGGGGGTCTCGGCTACACCTTC.

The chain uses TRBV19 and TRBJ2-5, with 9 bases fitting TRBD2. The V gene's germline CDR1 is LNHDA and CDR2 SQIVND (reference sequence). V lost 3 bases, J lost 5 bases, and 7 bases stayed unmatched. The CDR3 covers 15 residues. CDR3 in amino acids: CASSIGSGGTETQYF. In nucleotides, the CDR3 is TGTGCCAGTAGTATTGGTAGCGGGGGTACTGAGACCCAGTACTTC.

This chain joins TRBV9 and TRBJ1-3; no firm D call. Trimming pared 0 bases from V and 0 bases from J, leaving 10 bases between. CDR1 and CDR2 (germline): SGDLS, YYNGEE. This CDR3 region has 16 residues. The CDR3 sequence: CASSVDDARSGNTIYF. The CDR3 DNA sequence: TGTGCCAGCAGCGTAGATGACGCTCGCTCTGGAAACACCATATATTTT.

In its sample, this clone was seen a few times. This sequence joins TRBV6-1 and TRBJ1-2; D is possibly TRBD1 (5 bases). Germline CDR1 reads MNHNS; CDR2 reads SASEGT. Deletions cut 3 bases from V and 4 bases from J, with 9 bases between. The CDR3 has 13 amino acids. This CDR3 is CASSDRGGYGYTF. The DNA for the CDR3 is TGTGCCAGCAGTGATAGGGGTGGCTATGGCTACACCTTC.

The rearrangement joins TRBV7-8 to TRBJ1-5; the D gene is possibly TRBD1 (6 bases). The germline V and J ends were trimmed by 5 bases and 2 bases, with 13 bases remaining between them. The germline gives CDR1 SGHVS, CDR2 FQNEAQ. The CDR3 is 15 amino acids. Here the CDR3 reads CASSPDRMGNQPQHF. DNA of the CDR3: TGTGCCAGCAGCCCTGACAGGATGGGCAATCAGCCCCAGCATTTT.

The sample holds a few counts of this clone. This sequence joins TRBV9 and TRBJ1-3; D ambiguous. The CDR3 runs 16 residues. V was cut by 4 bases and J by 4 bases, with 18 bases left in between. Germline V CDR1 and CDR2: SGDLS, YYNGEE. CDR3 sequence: CASSPRSGLVGNTIYF. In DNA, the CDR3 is TGTGCCAGCAGCCCCCGGTCGGGATTAGTAGGAAACACCATATATTTT.